The subject of this entry is one TCR beta chain. What it binds is unknown. The sample belongs to a study of identical twins. Broader study findings: Within monozygotic twins, out-of-frame TCR alpha sharing was underestimated by the models.

Germline values: CDR1 MNHEY, CDR2 SVGEGT. The CDR3 consists of 15 residues. V was shortened by 0 bases and J by 10 bases, with 16 bases between the two germline ends. Template switching (which added a universal primer site) was used, and cDNA carried unique molecular identifiers. Each CDR3 protein is one row after TCRdb ran MiXCR on the 5' RACE reads. The sample includes hundreds of thousands of distinct CDR3 sequences, around a sixth seen only once; the top ten take approximately 14%. The same sample was also used in a study of T cells expressing NK-cell markers. This second study notes: T cells sorted in several experiments were restricted to alpha-beta TCR T cells by an anti-gamma-delta TCR antibody. The share of CD8+ T cells held by dominant NKG2C+ clonotypes was about 1.0-7.5% in several donors.

Material: PBMCs. The clonotype originates from a woman aged 18-29 years in good health. The genes are TRBV6-2 or TRBV6-3 and TRBJ2-1; possible D gene TRBD2, 5 bases. CDR3 bases: TGTGCCAGCAGTTACTCGAATCGTGGGAGTCAAGAGCAGTTCTTC. It encodes CASSYSNRGSQEQFF.